The 5 T cell receptor beta chains below come from one sample, sequenced in a study of blood T cell repertoires in COVID-19. Using immunoSEQ multiplex PCR, the repertoire was profiled, and TCRdb retains in-frame clones only, with some absent. The table has fewer than 6,000 clones, 70% to 90% seen once. The sequencing input was peripheral blood. The receptors originated from a woman older than 75 with acute or convalescent COVID-19.

The chain couples TRBV5-1 to TRBJ2-7; a possible D gene is TRBD1 (5 bases). CDR1 is SGHRS and CDR2 is YFSETQ in the germline V gene. The CDR3 sequence is 15 residues long. V lost 5 bases and J 3 bases, leaving 18 bases between the germline ends. CDR3 DNA sequence: TGCGCCAGCAGTCGTGGGGCAGGTATTAACTACGAGCAGTACTTC. It codes for CASSRGAGINYEQYF.

The chain carries TRBV19 and TRBJ2-7, with 8 bases that match TRBD1. This CDR3 region has 15 residues. The germline CDR1 and CDR2 sequences are LNHDA and SQIVND (reference sequence). V lost 5 bases and J lost 2; bases outside the gene matches: 8. The CDR3 region has the DNA TGTGCCAGTAGTGCTGGACAGGGTCGGGCCTACGAGCAGTACTTC. It is translated as CASSAGQGRAYEQYF.

The chain uses TRBV20-1 and TRBJ1-4, with no clear D. V was cut by 5 bases and J by 11 bases, with 12 bases left in between. There are 11 residues in the CDR3. Germline CDR1 reads DFQATT; CDR2 reads SNEGSKA (reference sequence). This chain's CDR3 is CSAAEGVKLFF. The CDR3 nucleotides are TGCAGTGCTGCGGAAGGAGTGAAACTGTTTTTT.

This clone has more than one count but fewer than ten. The V call is TRBV5-1, the J call TRBJ1-6; D unclear. Trimming stripped 4 bases from V and 2 bases from J, with 16 bases between. Germline V lookup: CDR1 SGHRS, CDR2 YFSETQ. This CDR3 has 17 amino acids. The CDR3 here is CASSREMGRTYNSPLHF. Written as DNA, the CDR3 is TGCGCCAGCAGCAGAGAGATGGGCAGGACCTATAATTCACCCCTCCACTTT.

The sample holds one count of this clone. CDR3 DNA sequence: TGCGCCAGCAGCTTGAAGCCGTCATCACCCCTCCACTTT. Translation: CASSLKPSSPLHF. The chain carries TRBV5-1 and TRBJ1-6; D is uncertain. In germline, CDR1 is SGHRS, CDR2 YFSETQ. V was cut by 1 base and J by 10 bases, with 9 bases left in between. CDR3 size: 13 residues.